The next 8 T cell receptor beta chains were all read from a single sample in a study of OX40 agonist ivuxolimab in advanced cancers. Generated by immunoSEQ multiplex PCR, the TCRdb table keeps only in-frame clones and is missing some. Of about 12,000 clones in the sample, around 84% were seen once. The sample here was CD4+ or CD8+ T cells sorted from blood, taken in a trial of the OX40 agonist ivuxolimab. These receptors were collected from an adult with an advanced solid tumor such as melanoma, head and neck, liver or kidney cancer.

The V and J genes are TRBV28 and TRBJ2-1; a weak D match, TRBD2 (7 bases). Germline V gives CDR1 MDHEN, CDR2 SYDVKM. The CDR3 consists of 15 residues. V was clipped by 11 bases and J by 6 bases, with 23 bases between them. The CDR3 coding sequence is TGTGCCTCCACGGGGGCGGGAGATGGTGTCAATGAGCAGTTCTTC. The encoded protein is CASTGAGDGVNEQFF.

The chain uses TRBV11-2 and TRBJ2-7; 11 bases align to TRBD2. CDR3 length: 16 amino acids. The germline V gene encodes CDR1 SGHAT and CDR2 FQNNGV. V lost 5 bases and J lost 3; bases outside the gene matches: 9. The CDR3, as DNA: TGTGCCAGCAGCGATAGTAGCGGGAGGGCCTTCTACGAGCAGTACTTC. Protein product: CASSDSSGRAFYEQYF.

The V gene is TRBV6-5, the J gene TRBJ1-2, with D uncertain. Trimming stripped 6 bases from V and 3 bases from J, with 8 bases between. The CDR3 is made up of 12 amino acids. Germline V lookup: CDR1 MNHEY, CDR2 SVGAGI. The CDR3 sequence is CASSLPDYGYTF. In DNA form, the CDR3 reads TGTGCCAGCAGCCTTCCTGACTATGGCTACACCTTC.

The rearrangement uses TRBV25-1 and TRBJ1-2; TRBD1 agrees at 9 bases. This CDR3 has 15 residues. With V trimmed by 6 bases and J by 8 bases, 13 bases remained unmatched. Germline V gene sequence: CDR1 MGHDK, CDR2 SYGVNS. CDR3 coding DNA: TGTGCCAGCAGCGCCTGGACAGGGGAAATAGACGGCTACACCTTC. It is translated as CASSAWTGEIDGYTF.

Concerning this clone: The junction departs from germline at one end; a sequencing error may be responsible. The genes are TRBV10-3 and TRBJ2-5; no clear D. CDR3 length equals 12 residues. Germline V gene lookup returns CDR1 ENHRY and CDR2 SYGVKD. CDR3 DNA: TGTGCCATCAGTCCAGAACAAGGGACCCAGTACTTC. Residues: CAISPEQGTQYF.

The genes are TRBV30 and TRBJ1-5; 7 bases are shared with TRBD1. The germline CDR1 and CDR2 sequences are GTSNPN and SVGIG (reference sequence). The CDR3 is 14 amino acids. V gave up 0 bases and J gave up 2 bases; unmatched junction bases: 1. CDR3 residues: CAWSVTGGNQPQHF. CDR3 nucleotides: TGTGCCTGGAGTGTAACAGGGGGCAATCAGCCCCAGCATTTT.

V and J are TRBV4-3 and TRBJ1-4; TRBD1 matches at 9 bases. The germline V gene has CDR1 LGHNA and CDR2 YSLEER. V lost 0 bases, J lost 3 bases, and 14 bases stayed unmatched. The CDR3 totals 20 residues. Here the CDR3 reads CASSQEPGQGGFAANEKLFF. The CDR3 DNA reads as TGCGCCAGCAGCCAAGAACCGGGACAGGGAGGTTTTGCAGCTAATGAAAAACTGTTTTTT.

V gene TRBV25-1 combines with J gene TRBJ2-3; D remains ambiguous. Trimming removed 4 bases from V and 2 bases from J, with 7 bases in between. The CDR3 totals 13 residues. From germline, CDR1 is MGHDK and CDR2 SYGVNS. The CDR3 DNA reads as TGTGCCAGCAGTGTGCAGATCACAGATACGCAGTATTTT. Translating it yields CASSVQITDTQYF.